Below, 21 T cell receptor beta chains from the same sample are listed, as sequenced in a study of OX40 agonist ivuxolimab in advanced cancers. Libraries were prepared by immunoSEQ multiplex PCR; TCRdb keeps only in-frame clonotypes and omits some of them. This repertoire shows approximately 60,000 clones, about 89% found once; its top ten account for roughly 5.5%. Sequencing used CD4+ or CD8+ T cells sorted from blood, obtained in a trial of the OX40 agonist ivuxolimab. The receptors originated from an adult with an advanced solid tumor such as melanoma, head and neck, liver or kidney cancer.

The chain is built from TRBV11-3 and TRBJ2-1, with 13 bases fitting TRBD2. This CDR3 comprises 18 residues. Germline V gives CDR1 SGHNT, CDR2 YENEEA. V lost 5 bases to trimming and J lost 0 bases; unmatched junction nucleotides: 7. CDR3 sequence reads: CASSPGLAGYSSYNEQFF. The CDR3 DNA is TGTGCCAGCAGCCCGGGACTAGCGGGATATAGCTCCTACAATGAGCAGTTCTTC.

The chain combines TRBV19 with TRBJ1-2, with 7 bases fitting TRBD1. CDR3 length: 14 amino acids. V lost 8 bases, J lost 4 bases, and 10 bases stayed unmatched. The germline V gene has CDR1 LNHDA and CDR2 SQIVND (reference sequence). CDR3 in amino acids: CASSTGAPSYGYTF. The CDR3 region has the DNA TGTGCCAGTTCAACAGGGGCCCCCTCCTATGGCTACACCTTC.

The chain carries TRBV7-3 and TRBJ2-1, with TRBD2 identical over 12 bases. This CDR3 is built from 15 residues. J gave up 8 bases and V 4 bases, and 6 bases lay outside the gene matches. Germline CDR1 SGHTA, CDR2 FQGTGA. CDR3 loop: CASSSGLAGADEQFF. The CDR3 coding sequence is TGTGCCAGCAGCTCGGGACTAGCGGGCGCGGATGAGCAGTTCTTC.

This chain connects TRBV7-2 to TRBJ2-1; 9 bases map to TRBD1. Germline V CDR1 and CDR2: SGHTA, FQGNSA. V lost 1 base and J lost 1; bases outside the gene matches: 2. There are 16 residues in the CDR3. CDR3 bases: TGTGCCAGCAGCTTAGGGGGACAGGGTTCCTACAATGAGCAGTTCTTC. Encoded protein: CASSLGGQGSYNEQFF.

This chain links TRBV5-4 with TRBJ2-7; D might be TRBD1 (6 bases). With 3 bases removed from V and 2 bases from J, the gap between germline ends came to 12 bases. The germline V gene encodes CDR1 SGHNT and CDR2 YYREEE (reference sequence). CDR3 size: 14 residues. CDR3 loop: CASSSPTGTYEQYF. As DNA, the CDR3 is TGTGCCAGCAGCTCCCCGACAGGAACCTACGAGCAGTACTTC.

This chain joins TRBV30 and TRBJ1-4, with unresolved D. There are 15 residues in the CDR3. The V gene's germline CDR1 is GTSNPN and CDR2 SVGIG (reference sequence). Deletions cut 1 base from V and 7 bases from J, with 16 bases between. The CDR3 region is CAWSEPVSPAEKLFF. Written as DNA, the CDR3 is TGTGCCTGGAGTGAACCGGTCAGCCCGGCTGAAAAACTGTTTTTT.

The J gene is TRBJ1-2, the V gene TRBV28; D is uncertain. The ends were cut back, 10 bases at V and 8 bases at J, with 14 bases in the middle. The length of the CDR3 is 11 residues. Per germline, CDR1 MDHEN and CDR2 SYDVKM. Here the CDR3 DNA reads TGTGCCACCACCATTTTGGGCGGCTACACCTTC. Protein product: CATTILGGYTF.

The chain uses TRBV10-3 and TRBJ2-3, with 10 bases lining up with TRBD2. CDR1 and CDR2 from the germline V gene are ENHRY and SYGVKD. The CDR3 sequence is 16 residues long. Germline trimming cut 5 bases from V and 7 bases from J; bases unmatched to any gene: 12. In nucleotides, the CDR3 is TGTGCCATCAGTATGCCTAGCGGGAGCGTAAGAAATACGCAGTATTTT. Its protein is CAISMPSGSVRNTQYF.

The chain is built from TRBV5-1 and TRBJ2-7; weak D call: TRBD1 (5 bases). Germline V gene data show CDR1 as SGHRS and CDR2 as YFSETQ. This CDR3 spans 12 amino acids. V lost 3 bases, J lost 6 bases, and 10 bases lay in between. The CDR3 region has the DNA TGCGCCAGCAGCTGGACACGAAGCGAGCAGTACTTC. Its translation: CASSWTRSEQYF.

The chain links TRBV19 to TRBJ1-5, with 7 bases aligning to TRBD1. V shed 4 bases and J 3 bases; nucleotides not matched to a gene: 9. CDR3 length: 16 amino acids. The V gene's germline CDR1 is LNHDA and CDR2 SQIVND (reference sequence). CDR3 residues: CASSKVSGGNNQPQHF. DNA for the CDR3: TGTGCCAGTAGTAAAGTATCAGGGGGAAACAATCAGCCCCAGCATTTT.

This rearrangement joins TRBV6-6 to TRBJ2-6; D uncertain. V was pared by 6 bases and J by 0 bases, with 9 bases between. The CDR3 sequence is 15 residues long. Germline V gives CDR1 MNHNY, CDR2 SVGAGI (reference sequence). CDR3 DNA: TGTGCCAGCAGCCGGGCGGTCTCTGGGGCCAACGTCCTGACTTTC. Protein sequence: CASSRAVSGANVLTF.

This clone was recorded once. The V and J genes are TRBV4-1 and TRBJ2-7; D gene uncertain. The ends were cut back, 4 bases at V and 0 bases at J, with 16 bases in the middle. The germline V gene encodes CDR1 MGHRA and CDR2 YSYEKL. The CDR3 has 16 amino acids. CDR3 bases: TGCGCCAGCAGCCCGGCATCGGGTTCGAGCTCCTACGAGCAGTACTTC. Its protein product is CASSPASGSSSYEQYF.

V gene TRBV6-5 combines with J gene TRBJ2-7; D unresolved. Looked up from germline, CDR1 is MNHEY and CDR2 is SVGAGI. Trimming shortened V by 5 bases and J by 7 bases, and 15 bases separated the two germline ends. This CDR3 is built from 13 residues. The CDR3 spells CASSQIRAREQYF. The CDR3 nucleotides are TGTGCCAGCAGTCAGATTCGAGCTCGGGAGCAGTACTTC.

The V call is TRBV9, the J call TRBJ1-1; 7 positions agree with TRBD1. J was trimmed by 1 base and V by 4 bases; bases with no gene match: 4. CDR1 SGDLS and CDR2 YYNGEE come from the germline V gene. The CDR3 length is 14 residues. This CDR3 is CASSQGDRNTEAFF. The CDR3 DNA sequence: TGTGCCAGCAGCCAAGGGGACAGGAACACTGAAGCTTTCTTT.

The chain carries TRBV10-3 and TRBJ1-1; D remains ambiguous. This CDR3 has 15 amino acids. Germline values: CDR1 ENHRY, CDR2 SYGVKD. The ends were cut back, 4 bases at V and 2 bases at J, with 14 bases in the middle. CDR3 nucleotides: TGTGCCATCAGTGGGTCAAGGCCGGCAAACACTGAAGCTTTCTTT. It translates to CAISGSRPANTEAFF.

This chain connects TRBV6-1 to TRBJ2-6, with TRBD1 identical over 12 bases. Germline trimming cut 2 bases from V and 4 bases from J; bases unmatched to any gene: 6. This CDR3 spans 18 amino acids. Germline V lookup: CDR1 MNHNS, CDR2 SASEGT. For the CDR3, the DNA is TGTGCCAGCAGTGAAAAGGGACAGGGGGCGCGCGGGGCCAACGTCCTGACTTTC. Translating gives CASSEKGQGARGANVLTF.

The genes are TRBV5-5 and TRBJ2-1; 12 bases line up with TRBD2. Germline V CDR1 and CDR2: SGHKS, YYEKEE (reference sequence). The CDR3 spans 15 residues. Unmatched junction bases numbered 4, after V lost 0 bases and J lost 9 bases. The DNA of the CDR3 is TGTGCCAGCAGCTTGGGAGCGACTAGCGGGAGTGAGCAGTTCTTC. The encoded protein is CASSLGATSGSEQFF. The full variable domain, rest sourced from reference TRBV5-5 and TRBJ2-1, is DAGVTQSPTHLIKTRGQQVTLRCSPISGHKSVSWYQQVLGQGPQFIFQYYEKEERGRGNFPDRFSARQFPNYSSELNVNALLLGDSALYLCASSLGATSGSEQFFGPGTRLTVL.

This clone was observed a few times. The chain carries TRBV18 and TRBJ1-1, with no clear D. V lost 0 bases and J 1 base, leaving 3 bases between the germline ends. CDR3 length: 13 residues. Germline CDR1 is KGHSH and CDR2 is LQKENI. This CDR3 is CASSPPQNTEAFF. CDR3 coding DNA: TGTGCCAGCTCACCACCGCAGAACACTGAAGCTTTCTTT. The variable domain in full, completed from reference TRBV18 and TRBJ1-1, reads NAGVMQNPRHLVRRRGQEARLRCSPMKGHSHVYWYRQLPEEGLKFMVYLQKENIIDESGMPKERFSAEFPKEGPSILRIQQVVRGDSAAYFCASSPPQNTEAFFGQGTRLTVV.

The chain has TRBV10-3 and TRBJ2-7; D remains unclear. Germline V gives CDR1 ENHRY, CDR2 SYGVKD. This CDR3 has 13 amino acids. V lost 11 bases and J lost 2, with 16 bases in between. The CDR3 region is CAPSHTLAYEQYF. The DNA for the CDR3 is TGTGCCCCCAGCCACACTCTAGCCTACGAGCAGTACTTC.

There are a few counts of this clone. V gene TRBV5-6 combines with J gene TRBJ1-5; TRBD1 is a possible D gene (6 bases). This CDR3 is 16 amino acids long. V shed 0 bases and J shed 2 bases, with 12 bases lying between them. Per germline, CDR1 SGHDT and CDR2 YYEEEE. The CDR3 DNA sequence: TGTGCCAGCAGCTTGGGGGGGCCAGGGGGCAATCAGCCCCAGCATTTT. Translated, it gives CASSLGGPGGNQPQHF.

The chain links TRBV5-6 to TRBJ2-3, with D unresolved. Germline V gene data show CDR1 as SGHDT and CDR2 as YYEEEE. The CDR3 is 16 amino acids. V dropped 2 bases and J dropped 2 bases, with 15 bases sitting between them. The DNA for the CDR3 is TGTGCCAGCAGCTTTATCTTTTCGCGACCCACAGATACGCAGTATTTT. It is translated as CASSFIFSRPTDTQYF.